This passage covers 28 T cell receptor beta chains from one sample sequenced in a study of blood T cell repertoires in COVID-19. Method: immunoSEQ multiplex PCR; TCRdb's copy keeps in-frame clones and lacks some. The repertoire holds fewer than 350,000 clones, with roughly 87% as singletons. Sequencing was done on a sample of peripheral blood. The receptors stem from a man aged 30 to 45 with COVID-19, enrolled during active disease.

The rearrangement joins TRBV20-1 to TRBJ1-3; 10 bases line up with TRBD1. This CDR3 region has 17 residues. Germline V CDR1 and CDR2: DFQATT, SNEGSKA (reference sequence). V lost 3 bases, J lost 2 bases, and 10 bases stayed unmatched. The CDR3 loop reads CSASPSPGTGAGNTIYF. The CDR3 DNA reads TGCAGTGCTAGTCCCTCACCGGGGACAGGGGCTGGAAACACCATATATTTT.

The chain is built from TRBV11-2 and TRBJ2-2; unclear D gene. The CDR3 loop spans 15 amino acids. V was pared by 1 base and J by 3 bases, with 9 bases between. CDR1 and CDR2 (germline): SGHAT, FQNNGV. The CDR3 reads CASSLARRYTGELFF. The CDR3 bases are TGTGCCAGCAGCTTAGCGCGGAGATACACCGGGGAGCTGTTTTTT.

The DNA of the CDR3 is TGTGCCAGCAGTAGGACTAGTGGGTTCTTC. It is translated as CASSRTSGFF. The gene calls are TRBV6-2 or TRBV6-3 and TRBJ2-1, with 7 bases matching TRBD2. With 5 bases clipped from V and 15 bases from J, the junction kept 4 bases outside the gene matches. CDR3 length equals 10 residues. Germline V CDR1 and CDR2: MNHEY, SVGEGT.

CDR3 in DNA: TGTGCCAGCAGTCAGGACAGCCATAGCAATCAGCCCCAGCATTTT. Protein product: CASSQDSHSNQPQHF. The chain uses TRBV6-5 and TRBJ1-5, with a possible D match to TRBD1 (6 bases). This CDR3 has 15 residues. Germline assignment: CDR1 MNHEY and CDR2 SVGAGI. The V and J ends lost 5 bases and 0 bases respectively, with 11 bases between them.

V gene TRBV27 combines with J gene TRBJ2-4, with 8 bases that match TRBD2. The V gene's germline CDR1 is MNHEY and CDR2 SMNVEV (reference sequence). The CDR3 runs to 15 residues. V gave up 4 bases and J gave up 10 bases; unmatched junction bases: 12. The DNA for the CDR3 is TGTGCCAGCAGTTATTCGGCGGGAGGTTTAAAGATTCAGTACTTC. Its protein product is CASSYSAGGLKIQYF.

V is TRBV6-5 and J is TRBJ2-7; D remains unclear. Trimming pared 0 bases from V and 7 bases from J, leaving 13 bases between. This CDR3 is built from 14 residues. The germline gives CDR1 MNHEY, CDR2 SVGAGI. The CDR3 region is CASSYSFQATEQYF. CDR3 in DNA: TGTGCCAGCAGTTACTCGTTCCAGGCTACGGAGCAGTACTTC.

CDR3 coding DNA: TGTGCCAGCAGCCAAACGCAGACAGGGTGGGGAAACACCATATATTTT. Translated: CASSQTQTGWGNTIYF. This rearrangement joins TRBV7-9 to TRBJ1-3; 7 nucleotides match TRBD1. In germline, CDR1 is SEHNR, CDR2 FQNEAQ (reference sequence). The CDR3 sequence is 16 residues long. The trim removed 5 bases at V and 4 bases at J, leaving 11 bases unmatched.

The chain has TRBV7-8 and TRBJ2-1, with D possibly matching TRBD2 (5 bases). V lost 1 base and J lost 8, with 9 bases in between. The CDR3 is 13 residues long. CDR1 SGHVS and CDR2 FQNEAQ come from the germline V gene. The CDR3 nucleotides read TGTGCCAGCAGCTTAGGGGGAGTGGATGAGCAGTTCTTC. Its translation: CASSLGGVDEQFF.

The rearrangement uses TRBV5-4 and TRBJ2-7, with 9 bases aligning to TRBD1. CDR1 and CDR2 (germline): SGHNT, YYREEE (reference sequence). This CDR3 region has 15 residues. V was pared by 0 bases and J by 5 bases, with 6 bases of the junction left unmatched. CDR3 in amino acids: CASSLGGTGRDEQYF. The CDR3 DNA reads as TGTGCCAGCAGCTTGGGCGGGACAGGGAGGGACGAGCAGTACTTC.

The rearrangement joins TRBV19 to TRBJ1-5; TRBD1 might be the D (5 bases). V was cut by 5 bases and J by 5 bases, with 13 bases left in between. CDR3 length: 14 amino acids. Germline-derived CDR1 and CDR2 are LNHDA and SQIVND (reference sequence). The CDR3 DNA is TGTGCCAGTAGTTTGACAGTATCATATCAGCCCCAGCATTTT. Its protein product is CASSLTVSYQPQHF.

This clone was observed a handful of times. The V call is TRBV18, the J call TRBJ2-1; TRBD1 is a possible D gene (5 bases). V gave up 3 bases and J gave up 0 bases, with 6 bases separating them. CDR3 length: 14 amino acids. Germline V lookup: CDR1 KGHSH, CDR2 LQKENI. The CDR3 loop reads CASSPDSSYNEQFF. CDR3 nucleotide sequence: TGTGCCAGCTCACCCGACAGCTCCTACAATGAGCAGTTCTTC.

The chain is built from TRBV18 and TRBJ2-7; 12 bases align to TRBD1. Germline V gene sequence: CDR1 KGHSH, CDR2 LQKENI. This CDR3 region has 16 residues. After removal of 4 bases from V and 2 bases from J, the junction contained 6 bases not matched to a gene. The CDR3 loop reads CASSLSGTGGTYEQYF. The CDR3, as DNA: TGTGCCAGCTCACTGTCCGGGACAGGGGGCACCTACGAGCAGTACTTC.

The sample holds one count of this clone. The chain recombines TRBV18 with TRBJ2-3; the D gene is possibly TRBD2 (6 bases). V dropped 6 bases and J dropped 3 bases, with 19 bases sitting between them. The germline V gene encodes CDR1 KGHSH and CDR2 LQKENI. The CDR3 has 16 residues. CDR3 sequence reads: CASSSRGGVRTDTQYF. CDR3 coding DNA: TGTGCCAGCTCGTCCCGGGGAGGTGTGCGGACAGATACGCAGTATTTT.

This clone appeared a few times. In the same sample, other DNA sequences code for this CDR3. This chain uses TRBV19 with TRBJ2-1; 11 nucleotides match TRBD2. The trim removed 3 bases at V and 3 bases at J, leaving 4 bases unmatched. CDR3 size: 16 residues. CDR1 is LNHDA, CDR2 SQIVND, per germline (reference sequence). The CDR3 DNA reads TGTGCCAGTAGTATCAGGGGACTAGCGGACTACAATGAGCAGTTCTTC. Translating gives CASSIRGLADYNEQFF.

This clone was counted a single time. The CDR3, as DNA: TGTGCCAGCAGTGAAGTCGGGTCGGGAGGTCGTTACGAGCAGTACTTC. This encodes CASSEVGSGGRYEQYF. The genes are TRBV6-1 and TRBJ2-7, with 7 bases aligning to TRBD2. Germline trimming cut 1 base from V and 4 bases from J; bases unmatched to any gene: 10. The germline CDR1 and CDR2 sequences are MNHNS and SASEGT. The CDR3 contains 16 residues.

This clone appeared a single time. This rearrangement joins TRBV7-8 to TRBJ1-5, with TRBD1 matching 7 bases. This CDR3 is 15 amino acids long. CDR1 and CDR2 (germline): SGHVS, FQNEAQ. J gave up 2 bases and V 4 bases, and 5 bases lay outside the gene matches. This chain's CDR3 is CASSSTGFGNQPQHF. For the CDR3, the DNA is TGTGCCAGCAGCTCGACAGGGTTTGGCAATCAGCCCCAGCATTTT.

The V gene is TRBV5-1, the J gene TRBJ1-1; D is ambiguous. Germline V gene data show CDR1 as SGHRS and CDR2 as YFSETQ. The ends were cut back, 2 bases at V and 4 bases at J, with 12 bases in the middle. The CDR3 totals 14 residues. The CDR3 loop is CASSFGVRGTEAFF. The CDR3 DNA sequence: TGCGCCAGCAGCTTCGGGGTGCGGGGCACTGAAGCTTTCTTT.

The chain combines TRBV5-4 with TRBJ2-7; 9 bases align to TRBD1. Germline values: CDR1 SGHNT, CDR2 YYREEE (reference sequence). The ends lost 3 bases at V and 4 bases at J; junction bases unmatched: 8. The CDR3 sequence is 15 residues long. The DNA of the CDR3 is TGTGCCAGCAGCTCCCGACAGGGGGATGGGTACGAGCAGTACTTC. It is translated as CASSSRQGDGYEQYF.

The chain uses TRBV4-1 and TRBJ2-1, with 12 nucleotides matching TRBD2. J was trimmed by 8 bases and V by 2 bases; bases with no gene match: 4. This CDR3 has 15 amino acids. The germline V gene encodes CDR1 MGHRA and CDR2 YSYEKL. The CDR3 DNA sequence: TGCGCCAGCAGCCAAACTAGCGGGAGGTATGATGAGCAGTTCTTC. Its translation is CASSQTSGRYDEQFF.

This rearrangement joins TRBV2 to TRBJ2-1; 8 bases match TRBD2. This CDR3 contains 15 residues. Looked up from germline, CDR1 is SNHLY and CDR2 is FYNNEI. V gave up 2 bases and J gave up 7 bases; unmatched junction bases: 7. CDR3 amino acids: CASSEFRTGGNEQFF. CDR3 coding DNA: TGTGCCAGCAGTGAATTCAGGACGGGGGGGAATGAGCAGTTCTTC.

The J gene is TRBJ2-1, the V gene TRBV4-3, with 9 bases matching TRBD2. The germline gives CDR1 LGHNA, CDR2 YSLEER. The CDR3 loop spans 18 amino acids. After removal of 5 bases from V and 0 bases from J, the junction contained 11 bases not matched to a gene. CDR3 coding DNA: TGCGCCAGCAGCACCCATTATAGCGGGAGAGGCTCCTACAATGAGCAGTTCTTC. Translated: CASSTHYSGRGSYNEQFF.

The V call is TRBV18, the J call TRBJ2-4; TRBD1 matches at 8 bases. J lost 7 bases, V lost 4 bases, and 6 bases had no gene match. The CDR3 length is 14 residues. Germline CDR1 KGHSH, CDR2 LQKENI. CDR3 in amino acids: CASSRKQGENIQYF. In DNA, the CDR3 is TGTGCCAGCTCACGGAAACAGGGGGAGAACATTCAGTACTTC.

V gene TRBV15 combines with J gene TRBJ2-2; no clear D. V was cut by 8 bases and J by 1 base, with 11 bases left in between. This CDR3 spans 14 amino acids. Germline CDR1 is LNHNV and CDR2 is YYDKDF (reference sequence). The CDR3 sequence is CATGHVENTGELFF. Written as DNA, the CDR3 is TGTGCCACCGGCCACGTCGAGAACACCGGGGAGCTGTTTTTT.

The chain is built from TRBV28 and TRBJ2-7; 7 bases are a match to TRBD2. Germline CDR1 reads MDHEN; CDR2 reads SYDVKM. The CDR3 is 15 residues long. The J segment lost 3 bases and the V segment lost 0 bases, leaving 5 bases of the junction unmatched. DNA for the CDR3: TGTGCCAGCAGTTTATGGGCTAGCGGAGACTACGAGCAGTACTTC. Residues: CASSLWASGDYEQYF.

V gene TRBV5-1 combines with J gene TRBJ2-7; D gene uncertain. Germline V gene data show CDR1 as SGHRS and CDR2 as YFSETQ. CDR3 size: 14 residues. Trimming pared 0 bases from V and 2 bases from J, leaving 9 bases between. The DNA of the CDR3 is TGCGCCAGCAGCTTGGCCCTAAGCCCCTACGAGCAGTACTTC. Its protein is CASSLALSPYEQYF. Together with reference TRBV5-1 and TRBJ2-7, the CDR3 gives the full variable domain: KAGVTQTPRYLIKTRGQQVTLSCSPISGHRSVSWYQQTPGQGLQFLFEYFSETQRNKGNFPGRFSGRQFSNSRSEMNVSTLELGDSALYLCASSLALSPYEQYFGPGTRLTVT.

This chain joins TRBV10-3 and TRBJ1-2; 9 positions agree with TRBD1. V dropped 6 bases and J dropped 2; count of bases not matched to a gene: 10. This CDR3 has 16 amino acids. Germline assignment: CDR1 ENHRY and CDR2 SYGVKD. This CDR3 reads CAISDPGQGRNYGYTF. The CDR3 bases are TGTGCCATCAGCGACCCGGGACAGGGACGCAACTATGGCTACACCTTC.

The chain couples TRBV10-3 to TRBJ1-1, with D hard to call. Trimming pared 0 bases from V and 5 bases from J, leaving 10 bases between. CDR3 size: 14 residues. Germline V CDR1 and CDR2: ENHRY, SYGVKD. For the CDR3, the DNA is TGTGCCATCAGTGAGTCGTCTGTCAGAACTGAAGCTTTCTTT. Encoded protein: CAISESSVRTEAFF.

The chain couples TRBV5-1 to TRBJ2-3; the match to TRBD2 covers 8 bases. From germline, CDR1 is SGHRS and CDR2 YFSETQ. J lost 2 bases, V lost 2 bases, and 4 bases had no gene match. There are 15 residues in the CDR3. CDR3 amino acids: CASSLTSGPTDTQYF. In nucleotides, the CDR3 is TGCGCCAGCAGCTTAACTAGCGGCCCCACAGATACGCAGTATTTT.